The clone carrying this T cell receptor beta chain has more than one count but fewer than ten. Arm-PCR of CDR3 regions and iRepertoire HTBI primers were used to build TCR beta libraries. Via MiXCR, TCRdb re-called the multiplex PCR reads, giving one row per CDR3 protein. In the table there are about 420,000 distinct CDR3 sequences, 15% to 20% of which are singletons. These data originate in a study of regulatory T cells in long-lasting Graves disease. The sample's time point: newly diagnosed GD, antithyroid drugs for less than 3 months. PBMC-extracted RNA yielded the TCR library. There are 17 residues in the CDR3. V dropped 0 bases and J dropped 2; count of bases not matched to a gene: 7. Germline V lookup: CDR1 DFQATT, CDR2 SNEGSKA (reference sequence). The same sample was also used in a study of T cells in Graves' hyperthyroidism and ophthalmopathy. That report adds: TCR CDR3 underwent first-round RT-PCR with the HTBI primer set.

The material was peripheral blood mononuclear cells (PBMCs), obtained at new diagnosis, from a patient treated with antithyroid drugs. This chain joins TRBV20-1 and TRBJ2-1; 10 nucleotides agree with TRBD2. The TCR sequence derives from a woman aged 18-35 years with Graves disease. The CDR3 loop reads CSARDAVAGGAYNEQFF. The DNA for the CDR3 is TGCAGTGCTAGAGATGCGGTAGCGGGAGGTGCCTACAATGAGCAGTTCTTC.